This entry describes one TCR beta chain. Its antigen is unidentified. This specimen comes from a study of chemoradiotherapy in HPV16-positive cancers. General observations from the study: During treatment, candidate HPV-specific clones and E7-related motifs expanded in tumor.

Repertoires were sampled repeatedly during chemoradiotherapy. The assay was immunoSEQ multiplex PCR, and TCRdb's table has in-frame clones only and misses some. This sample has around 1,800 clones; roughly nine tenths occur once, and the top ten carry roughly 2.6%. This CDR3 comprises 15 residues. Germline V CDR1 and CDR2: SGHNT, YYREEE (reference sequence). V dropped 0 bases and J dropped 4; count of bases not matched to a gene: 3. The material sequenced was tumor tissue, taken from a patient who underwent chemoradiotherapy. The receptor comes from a human donor with HPV-associated anogenital cancer. The genes are TRBV5-4 and TRBJ2-4; 8 bases map to TRBD2. CDR3 DNA: TGTGCCAGCAGCTTGGGGGCTAGCGGGAAAAACATTCAGTACTTC. It encodes CASSLGASGKNIQYF.